This T cell receptor beta chain was profiled in a study of cytomegalovirus exposure and HLA in healthy donors. The V gene end was trimmed by 0 bases and the J gene end by 3 bases; junction bases not matched to a gene: 2. The CDR3 has 14 residues. Germline values: CDR1 SEHNR, CDR2 FQNEAQ (reference sequence). Amplification used 60 Vbeta primers and 13 Jbeta primers. The protocol was immunoSEQ multiplex PCR, while the TCRdb copy is restricted to in-frame clones and leaves out a portion. The table includes more than 110,000 clones, 70% to 75% detected once. This clone was observed a handful of times. Its target is unknown. Study-wide results and limits: TCR association rates varied by HLA locus in a later analysis, with DRB1 highest and HLA-C lowest. Researchers catalogued roughly 150 TCR beta chains as cytomegalovirus-associated. Fewer N-insertions (relative to the roughly 720-donor mean) were reportedly seen in an Asian-associated ancestry cluster in a later analysis. HLA-A and HLA-B allele assignments for most subjects were reportedly predicted accurately using TCR beta sequences.

The sequence was obtained from a woman in her twenties or thirties in good health and CMV-seronegative. The chain carries TRBV7-9 and TRBJ2-7; TRBD1 agrees at 7 bases. The sequencing sample was made of PBMCs. The CDR3 here is CASSLASGGYEQYF. The DNA of the CDR3 is TGTGCCAGCAGCTTAGCCTCAGGGGGCTACGAGCAGTACTTC. The complete variable domain, with remaining parts taken from reference TRBV7-9 and TRBJ2-7, reads DTGVSQNPRHKITKRGQNVTFRCDPISEHNRLYWYRQTLGQGPEFLTYFQNEAQLEKSRLLSDRFSAERPKGSFSTLEIQRTEQGDSAMYLCASSLASGGYEQYFGPGTRLTVT.